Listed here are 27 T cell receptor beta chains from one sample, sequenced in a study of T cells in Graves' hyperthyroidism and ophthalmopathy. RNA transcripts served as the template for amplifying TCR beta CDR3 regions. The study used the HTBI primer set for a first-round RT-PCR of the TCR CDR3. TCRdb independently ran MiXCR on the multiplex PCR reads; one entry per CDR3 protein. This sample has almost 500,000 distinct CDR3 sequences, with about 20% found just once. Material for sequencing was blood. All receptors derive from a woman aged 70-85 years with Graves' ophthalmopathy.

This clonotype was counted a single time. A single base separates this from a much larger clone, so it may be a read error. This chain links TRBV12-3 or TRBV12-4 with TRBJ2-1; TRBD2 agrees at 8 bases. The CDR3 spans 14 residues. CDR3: CANSFSGSSDEQFF. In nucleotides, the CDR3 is TGTGCCAACAGTTTCAGCGGGAGTTCGGATGAGCAGTTCTTC.

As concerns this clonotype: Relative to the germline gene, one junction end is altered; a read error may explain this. The CDR3 is CGVASGFTDTQYF. The CDR3 DNA sequence: TGCGGCGTCGCAAGCGGGTTCACAGATACGCAGTATTTT. This chain uses TRBV29-1 with TRBJ2-3; the D gene is possibly TRBD2 (6 bases). The CDR3 is 13 residues long. Germline CDR1 SQVTM, CDR2 ANQGSEA.

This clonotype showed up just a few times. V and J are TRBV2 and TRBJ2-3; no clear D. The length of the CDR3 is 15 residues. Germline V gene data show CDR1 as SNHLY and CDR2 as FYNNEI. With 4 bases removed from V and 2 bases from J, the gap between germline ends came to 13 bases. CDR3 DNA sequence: TGTGCCAGCAGTGCCCCCGGGTTTAACACAGATACGCAGTATTTT. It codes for CASSAPGFNTDTQYF.

The CDR3 region is CASGVPGAKNIQYF. The CDR3 DNA reads as TGTGCCAGTGGGGTGCCGGGAGCCAAAAACATTCAGTACTTC. The chain joins TRBV19 to TRBJ2-4; D remains unclear. CDR1 is LNHDA and CDR2 is SQIVND in the germline V gene (reference sequence). The V end was cut by 8 bases, the J end by 0 bases, with 11 bases between. The CDR3 sequence is 14 residues long.

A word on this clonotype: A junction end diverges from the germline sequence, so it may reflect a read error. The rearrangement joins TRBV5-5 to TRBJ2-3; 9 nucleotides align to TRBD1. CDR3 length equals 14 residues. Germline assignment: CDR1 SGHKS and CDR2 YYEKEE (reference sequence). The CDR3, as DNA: TGTGTCAGCAGCTCCGGGACAGGGACTACAACGCAGTATTTT. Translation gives CVSSSGTGTTTQYF.

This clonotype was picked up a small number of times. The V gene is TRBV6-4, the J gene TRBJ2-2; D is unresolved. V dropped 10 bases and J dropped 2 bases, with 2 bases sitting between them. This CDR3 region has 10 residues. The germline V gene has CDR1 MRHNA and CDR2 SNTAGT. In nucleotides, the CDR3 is TGTGCCACCAACACCGGGGAGCTGTTTTTT. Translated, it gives CATNTGELFF.

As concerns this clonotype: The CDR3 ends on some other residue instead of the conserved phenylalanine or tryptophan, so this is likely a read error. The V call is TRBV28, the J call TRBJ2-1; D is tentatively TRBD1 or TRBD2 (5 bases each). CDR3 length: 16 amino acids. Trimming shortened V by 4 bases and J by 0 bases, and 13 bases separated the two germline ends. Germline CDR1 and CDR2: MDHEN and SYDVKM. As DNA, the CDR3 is TGTGCCAGCAGTTCCGGGACCGTGAGCTCCTACAATGAGCAGTTCTTA. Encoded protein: CASSSGTVSSYNEQFL.

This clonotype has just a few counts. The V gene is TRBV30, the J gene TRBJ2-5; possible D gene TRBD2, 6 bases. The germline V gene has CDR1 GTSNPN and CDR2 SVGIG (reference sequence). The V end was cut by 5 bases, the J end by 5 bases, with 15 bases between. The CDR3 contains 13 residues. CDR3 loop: CAWGGSSAETQYF. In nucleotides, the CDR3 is TGTGCCTGGGGGGGGTCGAGTGCGGAGACCCAGTACTTC.

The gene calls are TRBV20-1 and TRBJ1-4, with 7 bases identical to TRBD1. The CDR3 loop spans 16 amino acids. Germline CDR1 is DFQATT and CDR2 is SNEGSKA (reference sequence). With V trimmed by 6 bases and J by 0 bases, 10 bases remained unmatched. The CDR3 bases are TGCAGTGCCCCCGGTCAGGGGGATACAACTAATGAAAAACTGTTTTTT. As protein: CSAPGQGDTTNEKLFF.

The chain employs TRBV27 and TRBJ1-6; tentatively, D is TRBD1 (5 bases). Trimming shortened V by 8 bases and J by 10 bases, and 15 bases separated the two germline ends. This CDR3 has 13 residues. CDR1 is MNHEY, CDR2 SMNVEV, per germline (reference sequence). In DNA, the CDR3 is TGTGCCAGCGGCCAGGGTTCAGGCTCACCCCTCCACTTT. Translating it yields CASGQGSGSPLHF.

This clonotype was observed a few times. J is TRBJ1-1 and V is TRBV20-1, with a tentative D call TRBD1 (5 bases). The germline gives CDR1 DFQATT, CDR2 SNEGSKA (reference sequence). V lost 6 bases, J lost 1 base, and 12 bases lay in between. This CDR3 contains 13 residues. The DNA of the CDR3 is TGCAGTGCACCCGAAGGGGCGAACACTGAAGCTTTCTTT. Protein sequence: CSAPEGANTEAFF.

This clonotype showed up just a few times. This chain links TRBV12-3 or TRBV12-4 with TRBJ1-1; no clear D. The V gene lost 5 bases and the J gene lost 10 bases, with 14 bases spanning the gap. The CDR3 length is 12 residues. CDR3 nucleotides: TGTGCCAGCAGTCCCCAAGTAAATAGAGCTTTCTTT. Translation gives CASSPQVNRAFF.

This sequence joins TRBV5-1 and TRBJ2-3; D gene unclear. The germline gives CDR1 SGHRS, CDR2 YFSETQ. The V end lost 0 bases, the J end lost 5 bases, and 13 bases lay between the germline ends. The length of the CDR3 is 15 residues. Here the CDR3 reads CASSLGARLGDTQYF. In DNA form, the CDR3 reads TGCGCCAGCAGCTTGGGGGCCAGATTAGGAGATACGCAGTATTTT.

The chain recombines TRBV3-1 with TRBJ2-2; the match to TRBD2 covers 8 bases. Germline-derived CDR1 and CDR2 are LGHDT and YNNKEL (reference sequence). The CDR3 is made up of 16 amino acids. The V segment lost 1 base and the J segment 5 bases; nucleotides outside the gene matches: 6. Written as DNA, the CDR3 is TGTGCCAGCAGCCAAGTCCCAGCGGGAGAAACCGGGGAGCTGTTTTTT. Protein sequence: CASSQVPAGETGELFF.

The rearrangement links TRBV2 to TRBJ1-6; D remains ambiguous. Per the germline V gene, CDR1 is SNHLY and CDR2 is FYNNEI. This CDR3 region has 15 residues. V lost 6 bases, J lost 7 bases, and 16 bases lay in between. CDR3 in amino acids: CASSLGPAGNSPLHF. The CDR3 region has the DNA TGTGCCAGCAGCCTCGGGCCCGCCGGAAATTCACCCCTCCACTTT. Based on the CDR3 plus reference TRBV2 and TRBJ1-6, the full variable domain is EPEVTQTPSHQVTQMGQEVILRCVPISNHLYFYWYRQILGQKVEFLVSFYNNEISEKSEIFDDQFSVERPDGSNFTLKIRSTKLEDSAMYFCASSLGPAGNSPLHFGNGTRLTVT.

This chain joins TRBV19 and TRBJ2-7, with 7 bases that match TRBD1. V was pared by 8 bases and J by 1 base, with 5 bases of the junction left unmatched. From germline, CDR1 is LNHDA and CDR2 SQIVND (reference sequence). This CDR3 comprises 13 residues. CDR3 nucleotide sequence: TGTGCCAGTTCCTACAGGGGATCCTACGAGCAGTACTTC. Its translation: CASSYRGSYEQYF.

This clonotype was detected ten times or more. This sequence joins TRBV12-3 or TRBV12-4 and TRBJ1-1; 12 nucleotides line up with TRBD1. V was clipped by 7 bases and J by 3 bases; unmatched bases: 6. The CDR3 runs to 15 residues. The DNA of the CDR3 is TGTGCCAGCAAGCCCGGGACAGGGGGCTACACTGAAGCTTTCTTT. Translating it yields CASKPGTGGYTEAFF.

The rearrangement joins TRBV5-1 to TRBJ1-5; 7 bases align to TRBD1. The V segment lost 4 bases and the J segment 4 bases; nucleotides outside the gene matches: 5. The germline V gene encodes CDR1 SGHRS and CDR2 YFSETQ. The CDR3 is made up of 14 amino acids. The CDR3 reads CASSPGTDNQPQHF. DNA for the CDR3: TGCGCCAGCAGCCCGGGGACAGATAATCAGCCCCAGCATTTT. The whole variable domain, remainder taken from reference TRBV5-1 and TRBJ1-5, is KAGVTQTPRYLIKTRGQQVTLSCSPISGHRSVSWYQQTPGQGLQFLFEYFSETQRNKGNFPGRFSGRQFSNSRSEMNVSTLELGDSALYLCASSPGTDNQPQHFGDGTRLSIL.

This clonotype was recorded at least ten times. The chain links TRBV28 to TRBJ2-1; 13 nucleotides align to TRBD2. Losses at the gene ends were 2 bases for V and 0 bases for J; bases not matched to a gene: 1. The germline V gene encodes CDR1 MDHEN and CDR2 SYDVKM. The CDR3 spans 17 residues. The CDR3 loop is CASSLRTSGSSYNEQFF. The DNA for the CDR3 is TGTGCCAGCAGTTTAAGGACTAGCGGGAGCTCCTACAATGAGCAGTTCTTC.

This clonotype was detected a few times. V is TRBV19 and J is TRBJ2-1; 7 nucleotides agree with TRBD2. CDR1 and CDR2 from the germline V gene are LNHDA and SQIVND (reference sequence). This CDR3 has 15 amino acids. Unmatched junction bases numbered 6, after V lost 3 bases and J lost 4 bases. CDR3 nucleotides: TGTGCCAGTAGTATGCTAACGGGGGGATACAATGAGCAGTTCTTC. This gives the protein CASSMLTGGYNEQFF.

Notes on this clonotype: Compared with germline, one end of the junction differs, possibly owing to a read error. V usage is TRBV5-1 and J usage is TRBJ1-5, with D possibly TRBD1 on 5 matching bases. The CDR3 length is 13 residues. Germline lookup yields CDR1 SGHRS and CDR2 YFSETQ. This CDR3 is CASSADRNQPQHF. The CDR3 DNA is TGTGCCAGCAGCGCTGACAGAAATCAGCCCCAGCATTTT.

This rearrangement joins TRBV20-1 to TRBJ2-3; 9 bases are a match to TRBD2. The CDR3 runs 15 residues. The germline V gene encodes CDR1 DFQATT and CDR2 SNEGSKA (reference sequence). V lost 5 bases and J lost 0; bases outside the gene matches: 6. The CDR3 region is CSAPNSGRSTDTQYF. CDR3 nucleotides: TGCAGTGCTCCCAATAGCGGGAGAAGCACAGATACGCAGTATTTT.

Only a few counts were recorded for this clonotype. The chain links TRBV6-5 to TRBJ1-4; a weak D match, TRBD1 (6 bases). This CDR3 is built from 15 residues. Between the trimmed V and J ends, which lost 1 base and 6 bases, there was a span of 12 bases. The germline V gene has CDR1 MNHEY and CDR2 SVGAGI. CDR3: CASSYLGGDYEKLFF. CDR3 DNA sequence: TGTGCCAGCAGTTACTTGGGGGGCGATTATGAAAAACTGTTTTTT.

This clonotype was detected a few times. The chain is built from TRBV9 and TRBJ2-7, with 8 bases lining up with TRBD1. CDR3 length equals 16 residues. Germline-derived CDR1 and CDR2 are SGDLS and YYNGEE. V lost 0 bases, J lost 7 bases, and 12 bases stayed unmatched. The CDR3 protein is CASSVAPGQATVEQYF. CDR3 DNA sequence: TGTGCCAGCAGCGTAGCTCCGGGACAGGCAACGGTTGAGCAGTACTTC. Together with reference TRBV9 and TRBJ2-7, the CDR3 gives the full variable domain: DSGVTQTPKHLITATGQRVTLRCSPRSGDLSVYWYQQSLDQGLQFLIQYYNGEERAKGNILERFSAQQFPDLHSELNLSSLELGDSALYFCASSVAPGQATVEQYFGPGTRLTVT.

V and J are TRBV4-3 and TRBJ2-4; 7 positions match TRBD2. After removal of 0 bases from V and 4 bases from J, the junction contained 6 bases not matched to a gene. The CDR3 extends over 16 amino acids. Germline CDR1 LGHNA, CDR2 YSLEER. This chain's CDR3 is CASSQDGGVWKNIQYF. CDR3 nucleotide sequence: TGCGCCAGCAGCCAAGATGGGGGGGTCTGGAAAAACATTCAGTACTTC.

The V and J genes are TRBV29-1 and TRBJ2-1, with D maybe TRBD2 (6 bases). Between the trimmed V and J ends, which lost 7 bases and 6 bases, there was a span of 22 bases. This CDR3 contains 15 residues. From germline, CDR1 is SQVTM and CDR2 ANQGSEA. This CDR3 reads CSAGGMGGTFNEQFF. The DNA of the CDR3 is TGCAGCGCTGGGGGGATGGGGGGAACTTTCAATGAGCAGTTCTTC.

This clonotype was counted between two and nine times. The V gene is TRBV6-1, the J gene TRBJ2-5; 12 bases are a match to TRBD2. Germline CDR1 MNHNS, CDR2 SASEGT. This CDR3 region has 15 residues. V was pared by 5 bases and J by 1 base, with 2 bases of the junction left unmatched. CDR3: CASSRLAGVQETQYF. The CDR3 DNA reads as TGTGCCAGCAGTAGACTAGCGGGAGTCCAAGAGACCCAGTACTTC.